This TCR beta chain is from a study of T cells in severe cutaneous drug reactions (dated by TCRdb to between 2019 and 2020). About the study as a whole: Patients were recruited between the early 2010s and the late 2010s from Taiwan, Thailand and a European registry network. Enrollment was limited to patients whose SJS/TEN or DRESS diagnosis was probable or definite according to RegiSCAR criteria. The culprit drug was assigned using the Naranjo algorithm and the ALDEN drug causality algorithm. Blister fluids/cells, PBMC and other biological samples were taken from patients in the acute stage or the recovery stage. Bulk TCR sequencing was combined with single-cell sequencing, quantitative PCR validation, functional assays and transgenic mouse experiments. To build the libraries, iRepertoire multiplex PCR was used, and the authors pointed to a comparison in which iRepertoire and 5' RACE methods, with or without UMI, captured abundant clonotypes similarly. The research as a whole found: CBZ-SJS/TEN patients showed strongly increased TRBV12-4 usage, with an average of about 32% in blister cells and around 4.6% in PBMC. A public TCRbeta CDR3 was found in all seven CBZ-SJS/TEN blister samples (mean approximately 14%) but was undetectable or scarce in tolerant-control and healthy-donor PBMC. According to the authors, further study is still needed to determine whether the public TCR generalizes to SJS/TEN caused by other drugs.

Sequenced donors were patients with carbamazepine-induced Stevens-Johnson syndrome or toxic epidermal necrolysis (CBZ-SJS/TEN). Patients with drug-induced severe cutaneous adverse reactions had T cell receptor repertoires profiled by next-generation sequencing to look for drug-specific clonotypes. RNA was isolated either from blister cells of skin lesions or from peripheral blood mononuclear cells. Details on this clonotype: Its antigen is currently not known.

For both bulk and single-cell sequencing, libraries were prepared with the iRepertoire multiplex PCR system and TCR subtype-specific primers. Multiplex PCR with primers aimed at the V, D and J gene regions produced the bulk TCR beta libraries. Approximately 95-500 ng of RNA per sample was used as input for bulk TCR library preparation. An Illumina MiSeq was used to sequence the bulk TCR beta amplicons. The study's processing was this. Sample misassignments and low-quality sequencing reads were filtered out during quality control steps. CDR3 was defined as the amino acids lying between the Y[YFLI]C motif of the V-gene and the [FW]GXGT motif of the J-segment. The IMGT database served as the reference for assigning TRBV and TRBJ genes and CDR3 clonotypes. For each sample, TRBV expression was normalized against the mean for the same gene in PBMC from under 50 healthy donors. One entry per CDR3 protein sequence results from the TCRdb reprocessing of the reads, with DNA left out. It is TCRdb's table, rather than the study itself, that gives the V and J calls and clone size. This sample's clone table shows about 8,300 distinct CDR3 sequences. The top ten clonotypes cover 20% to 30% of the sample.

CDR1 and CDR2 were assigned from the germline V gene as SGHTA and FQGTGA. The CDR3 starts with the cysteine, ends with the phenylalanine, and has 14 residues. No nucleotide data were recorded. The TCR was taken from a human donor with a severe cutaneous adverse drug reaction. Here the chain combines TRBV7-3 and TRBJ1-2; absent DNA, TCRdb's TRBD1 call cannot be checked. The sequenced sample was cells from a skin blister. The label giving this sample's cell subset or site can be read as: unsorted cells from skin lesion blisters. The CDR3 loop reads CASSPGGSGYGYTF. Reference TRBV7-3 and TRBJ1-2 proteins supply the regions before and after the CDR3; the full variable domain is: GAGVSQTPSNKVTEKGKYVELRCDPISGHTALYWYRQSLGQGPEFLIYFQGTGAADDSGLPNDRFFAVRPEGSVSTLKIQRTERGDSAVYLCASSPGGSGYGYTFGSGTRLTVV.